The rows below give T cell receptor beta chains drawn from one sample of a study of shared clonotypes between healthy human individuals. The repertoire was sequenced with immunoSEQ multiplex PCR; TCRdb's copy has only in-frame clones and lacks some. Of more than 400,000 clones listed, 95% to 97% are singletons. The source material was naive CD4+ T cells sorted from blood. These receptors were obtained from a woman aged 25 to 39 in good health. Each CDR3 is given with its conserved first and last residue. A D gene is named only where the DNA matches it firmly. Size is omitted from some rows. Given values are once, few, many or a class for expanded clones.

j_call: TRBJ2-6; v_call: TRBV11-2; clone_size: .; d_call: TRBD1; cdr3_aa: CASSSDRGVSGANVLTF; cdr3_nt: TGTGCCAGCAGCTCGGACAGGGGGGTCTCTGGGGCCAACGTCCTGACTTTC
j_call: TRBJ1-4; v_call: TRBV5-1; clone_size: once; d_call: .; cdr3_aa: CASSLVEAGGEKLFF; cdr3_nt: TGCGCCAGCAGCTTGGTCGAGGCAGGTGGTGAAAAACTGTTTTTT
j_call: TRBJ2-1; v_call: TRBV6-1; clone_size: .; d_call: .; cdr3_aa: CAGGLRLGEQFF; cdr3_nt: TGTGCCGGGGGACTTCGGTTAGGTGAGCAGTTCTTC
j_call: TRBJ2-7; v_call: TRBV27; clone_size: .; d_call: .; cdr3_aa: CASSPRLGSSYEQYF; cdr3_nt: TGTGCCAGCAGTCCTAGACTAGGATCCTCCTACGAGCAGTACTTC
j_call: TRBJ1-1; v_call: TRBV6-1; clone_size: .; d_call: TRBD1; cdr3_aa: CASSPPDRGTEAFF; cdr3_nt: TGTGCCAGCAGTCCCCCCGACAGGGGGACTGAAGCTTTCTTT
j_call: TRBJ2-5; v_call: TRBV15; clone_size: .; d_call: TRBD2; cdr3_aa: CATSRDRAGGETQYF; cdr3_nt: TGTGCCACCAGCAGAGATCGGGCGGGAGGGGAGACCCAGTACTTC
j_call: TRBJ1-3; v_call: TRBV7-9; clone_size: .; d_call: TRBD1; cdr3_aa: CASSSRPLGQGANTIYF; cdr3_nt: TGTGCCAGCAGCTCCCGACCCCTTGGACAGGGAGCGAACACCATATATTTT
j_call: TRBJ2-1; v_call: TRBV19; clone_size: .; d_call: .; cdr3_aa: CASWNPLGPYNEQFF; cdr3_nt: TGTGCCAGTTGGAACCCCCTCGGGCCTTACAATGAGCAGTTCTTC
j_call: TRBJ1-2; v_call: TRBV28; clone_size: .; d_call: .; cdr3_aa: CASSFHNYGYTF; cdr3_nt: TGTGCCAGCAGTTTCCATAACTATGGCTACACCTTC
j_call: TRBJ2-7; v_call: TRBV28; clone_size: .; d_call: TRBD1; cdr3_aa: CASIKGGTGLHEQYF; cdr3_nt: TGTGCCAGCATCAAAGGGGGGACAGGGCTCCACGAGCAGTACTTC